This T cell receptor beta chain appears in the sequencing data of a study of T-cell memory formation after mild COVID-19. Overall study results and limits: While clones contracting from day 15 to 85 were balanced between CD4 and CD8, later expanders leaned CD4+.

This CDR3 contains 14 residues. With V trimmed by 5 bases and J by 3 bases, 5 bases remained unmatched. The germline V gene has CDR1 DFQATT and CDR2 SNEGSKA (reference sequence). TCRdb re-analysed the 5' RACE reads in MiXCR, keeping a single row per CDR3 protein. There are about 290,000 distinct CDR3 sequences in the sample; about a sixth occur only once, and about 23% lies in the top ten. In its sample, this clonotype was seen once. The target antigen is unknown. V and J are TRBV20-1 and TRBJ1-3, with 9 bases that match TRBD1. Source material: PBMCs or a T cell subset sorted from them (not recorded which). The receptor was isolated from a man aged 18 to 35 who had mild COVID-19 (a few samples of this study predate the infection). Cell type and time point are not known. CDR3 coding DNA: TGCAGTGCTTCACAGGGGGCCGGTGGAAACACCATATATTTT. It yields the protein CSASQGAGGNTIYF.